This T cell receptor beta chain is drawn from a study of cytomegalovirus exposure and HLA in healthy donors (TCRdb year 2017). In the study overall: According to a later analysis, one platform produced both the roughly 130 validation repertoires and the 670 or so repertoires of the first cohort. The study was designed to test whether signatures of past pathogen exposure could be identified by cataloging public T cell receptors. Along with the 666-subject first cohort, a separate validation cohort of over 90 different subjects was used. To predict cytomegalovirus infection status, the study combined high-throughput TCR immunosequencing, statistical association of individual TCRs with disease status, and machine learning. What the work shows at the level of the full study, not this receptor alone: The validation cohort had no HLA typing available for a later analysis, so co-occurrence within that cohort was assessed over all 130 or so repertoires. A total of fewer than 200 TCR beta chains were listed by the study as associated with cytomegalovirus. Across donors, most TCR sequences were observed very rarely, whereas some public TCRs were present in many individuals. Three of the identified cytomegalovirus-associated TCR beta chains were confirmed in vitro to be specific for cytomegalovirus antigens. The authors suggested that the approach could potentially be extended to other disease states and immunological phenotypes. Cytomegalovirus status was reported to be diagnosed by the classifier with high specificity and sensitivity in both the original and validation cohorts. A later analysis found that TCRs clustered in the first cohort also tended to co-occur in the 120 or so validation repertoires, with 94% of cluster scores above 0.

A remark on this clone: Its specific antigen is unknown. The record has no base qualities; no much larger clone is one base away.

Library preparation was by the immunoSEQ multiplex PCR assay. Per the original workflow: A statistical classification framework was developed to diagnose cytomegalovirus status using the catalog of TCR beta chain sequences. TCRdb took over this immuneACCESS table, retaining in-frame rearrangements with V and J assigned. Such tables are incomplete; in checked studies, under half of the missing clones stem from an unresolved V gene, and the remainder is unexplained. V and J calls and clone size are given by that table; D and trimming were obtained from the DNA. The sample table contains about 140,000 clones; only one count was recorded for about nine tenths of them. The ten largest clonotypes hold about 2.7% of the sample. V lost 4 bases and J lost 2 bases, and the count of bases not matched to a germline gene is 9. Its CDR3 holds 18 amino acids, cysteine through phenylalanine. Only the CDR3 DNA is retained, 54 bases long and in frame from the first base. CDR1 and CDR2 are drawn from the germline V gene (reference sequence): SGHNT, YYREEE.

Donors formed part of the validation cohort, which comprised over a hundred subjects and was distinct from the first cohort of 550 to 850 subjects. Sequenced material: PBMCs. This receptor chain uses TRBV5-4 and TRBJ2-3; 14 bases in between match TRBD2. The sequence was collected from a man between 18 and 29 years old in good health and CMV-seronegative. The DNA is as follows: TGTGCCAGCAGCAACCCGGGACTAGCGGGAGTAGACACAGATACGCAGTATTTT. This codes for CASSNPGLAGVDTDTQYF. The variable domain in full, with residues beyond the CDR3 obtained from the reference TRBV5-4 and TRBJ2-3 genes, is ETGVTQSPTHLIKTRGQQVTLRCSSQSGHNTVSWYQQALGQGPQFIFQYYREEENGRGNFPPRFSGLQFPNYSSELNVNALELDDSALYLCASSNPGLAGVDTDTQYFGPGTRLTVL.